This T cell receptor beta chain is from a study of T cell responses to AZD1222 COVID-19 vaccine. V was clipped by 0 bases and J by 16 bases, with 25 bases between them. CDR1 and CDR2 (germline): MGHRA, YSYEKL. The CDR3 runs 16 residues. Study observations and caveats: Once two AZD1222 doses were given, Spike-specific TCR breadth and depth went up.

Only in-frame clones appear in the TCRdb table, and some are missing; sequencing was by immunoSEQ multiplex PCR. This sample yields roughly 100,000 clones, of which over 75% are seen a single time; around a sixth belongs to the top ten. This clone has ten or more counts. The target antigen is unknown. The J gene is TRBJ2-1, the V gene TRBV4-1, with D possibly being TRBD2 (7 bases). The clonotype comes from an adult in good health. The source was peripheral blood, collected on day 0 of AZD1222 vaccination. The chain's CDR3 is CASSQDYGGGPAGIFF. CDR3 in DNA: TGCGCCAGCAGCCAAGATTATGGGGGGGGGCCGGCTGGTATATTCTTC.